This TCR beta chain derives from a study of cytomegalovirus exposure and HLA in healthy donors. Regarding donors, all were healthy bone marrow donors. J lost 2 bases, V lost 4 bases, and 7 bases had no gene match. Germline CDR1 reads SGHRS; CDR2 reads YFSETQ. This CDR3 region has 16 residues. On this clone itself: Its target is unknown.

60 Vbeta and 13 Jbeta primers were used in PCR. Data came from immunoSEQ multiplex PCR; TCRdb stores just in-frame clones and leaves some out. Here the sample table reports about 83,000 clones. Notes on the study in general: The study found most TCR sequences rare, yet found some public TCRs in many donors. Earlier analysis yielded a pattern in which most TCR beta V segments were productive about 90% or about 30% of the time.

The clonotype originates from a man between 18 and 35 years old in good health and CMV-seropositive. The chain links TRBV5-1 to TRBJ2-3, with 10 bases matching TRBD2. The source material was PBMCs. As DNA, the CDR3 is TGCGCCAGCAGCCTTCGTCTAGCGGGGGCCACAGATACGCAGTATTTT. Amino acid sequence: CASSLRLAGATDTQYF.